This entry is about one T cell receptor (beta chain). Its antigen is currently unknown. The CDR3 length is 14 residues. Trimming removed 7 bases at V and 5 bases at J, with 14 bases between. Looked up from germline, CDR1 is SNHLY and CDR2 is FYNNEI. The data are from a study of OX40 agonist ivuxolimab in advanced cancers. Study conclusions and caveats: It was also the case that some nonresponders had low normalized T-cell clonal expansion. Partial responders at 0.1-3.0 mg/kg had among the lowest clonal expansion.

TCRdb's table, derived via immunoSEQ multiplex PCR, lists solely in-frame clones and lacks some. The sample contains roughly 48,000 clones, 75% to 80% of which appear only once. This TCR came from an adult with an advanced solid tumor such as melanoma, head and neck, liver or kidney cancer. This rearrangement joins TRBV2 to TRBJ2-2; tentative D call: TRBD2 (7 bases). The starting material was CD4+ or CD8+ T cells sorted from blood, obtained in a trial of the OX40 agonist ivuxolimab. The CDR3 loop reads CASTSAGATGELFF. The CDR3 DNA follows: TGTGCCAGCACATCCGCGGGGGCGACCGGGGAGCTGTTTTTT. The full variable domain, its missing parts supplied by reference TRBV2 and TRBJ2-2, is EPEVTQTPSHQVTQMGQEVILRCVPISNHLYFYWYRQILGQKVEFLVSFYNNEISEKSEIFDDQFSVERPDGSNFTLKIRSTKLEDSAMYFCASTSAGATGELFFGEGSRLTVL.